The 16 T cell receptor beta chains reported below all come from one sample, sequenced in a study of sequential checkpoint blockade in melanoma. The treatment: randomized to nivolumab then ipilimumab (arm A) or the reverse (arm B). This table comes from immunoSEQ multiplex PCR, and its TCRdb copy is limited to in-frame clones, with some not included. The sample holds 30,000 to 40,000 clones, 70% to 90% seen once. Specimen: CD8+ T cells sorted from blood (inferred from file names), collected from a patient given nivolumab and ipilimumab in sequence. Receptors were obtained from a human donor with melanoma.

This clone was detected once. The rearrangement links TRBV7-2 to TRBJ2-3; 7 bases are a match to TRBD2. Germline loops: CDR1 SGHTA, CDR2 FQGNSA. V lost 1 base and J lost 6; bases outside the gene matches: 13. The CDR3 is made up of 17 amino acids. CDR3 protein: CASSLELADLRRDTQYF. The CDR3 region has the DNA TGTGCCAGCAGCTTAGAGCTAGCGGATTTACGACGGGATACGCAGTATTTT.

This clone was counted between two and nine times. The chain couples TRBV10-3 to TRBJ2-7; the match to TRBD1 covers 10 bases. CDR1 is ENHRY and CDR2 is SYGVKD in the germline V gene. The J segment lost 2 bases and the V segment lost 0 bases, leaving 7 bases of the junction unmatched. This CDR3 spans 17 amino acids. This CDR3 is CAISESWGQGSTYEQYF. The DNA for the CDR3 is TGTGCCATCAGTGAGTCATGGGGACAGGGGTCAACCTACGAGCAGTACTTC.

The V and J genes are TRBV7-2 and TRBJ2-7; 11 bases fit TRBD2. Germline V gene lookup returns CDR1 SGHTA and CDR2 FQGNSA. Trimming cost V 5 bases and J 1 base; bases outside gene matches: 7. The CDR3 covers 16 residues. DNA of the CDR3: TGTGCCAGCAGCCCAGTAGCGGGAGGGAGGTCCTACGAGCAGTACTTC. Amino acids: CASSPVAGGRSYEQYF.

The chain couples TRBV9 to TRBJ2-7; the match to TRBD1 covers 9 bases. J lost 2 bases, V lost 2 bases, and 2 bases had no gene match. Looked up from germline, CDR1 is SGDLS and CDR2 is YYNGEE. The CDR3 covers 14 residues. The CDR3 DNA is TGTGCCAGCAGCGTGGGACAGGGTACCTACGAGCAGTACTTC. It codes for CASSVGQGTYEQYF.

V is TRBV28 and J is TRBJ2-7; D possibly corresponds to TRBD2 (6 bases). This CDR3 is built from 14 residues. Trimming removed 4 bases at V and 0 bases at J, with 10 bases between. Germline V gives CDR1 MDHEN, CDR2 SYDVKM. CDR3 amino acids: CASSSGLSSYEQYF. CDR3 bases: TGTGCCAGCAGTTCGGGACTGAGCTCCTACGAGCAGTACTTC.

This chain uses TRBV6-4 with TRBJ2-2; 8 nucleotides match TRBD2. This CDR3 has 14 residues. Germline CDR1 is MRHNA and CDR2 is SNTAGT. V dropped 7 bases and J dropped 4; count of bases not matched to a gene: 5. The CDR3 DNA reads TGTGCCAGCAAGCTCAGCGGGAGCACCGGGGAGCTGTTTTTT. Protein product: CASKLSGSTGELFF.

In DNA form, the CDR3 reads TGTGCCAGCTCACCTTCGACTACCCGGATCTACAATGAGCAGTTCTTC. Translated, it gives CASSPSTTRIYNEQFF. This chain links TRBV18 with TRBJ2-1; D may be TRBD2 (5 bases). The CDR3 runs to 16 residues. Trimming removed 3 bases from V and 3 bases from J, with 15 bases in between. Germline values: CDR1 KGHSH, CDR2 LQKENI.

CDR3 in DNA: TGTGCCAGCAGCTTGAGCCCCCAGGACAGCTCAAGCGAAAAACTGTTTTTT. Its translation: CASSLSPQDSSSEKLFF. The V call is TRBV7-2, the J call TRBJ1-4; possibly TRBD1 for D (6 bases). The V and J ends lost 3 bases and 8 bases respectively, with 22 bases between them. The germline CDR1 and CDR2 sequences are SGHTA and FQGNSA. This CDR3 is built from 17 residues.

The V gene is TRBV5-1, the J gene TRBJ2-1; TRBD2 aligns across 9 bases. V lost 4 bases and J lost 4; bases outside the gene matches: 9. This CDR3 has 16 residues. Germline lookup yields CDR1 SGHRS and CDR2 YFSETQ. The CDR3 spells CASSPQTSGVYNEQFF. CDR3 in DNA: TGCGCCAGCAGCCCCCAGACTAGCGGAGTTTACAATGAGCAGTTCTTC.

The chain combines TRBV27 with TRBJ2-2, with D perhaps TRBD2 (6 bases). The CDR3 sequence is 12 residues long. V was cut by 4 bases and J by 6 bases, with 6 bases left in between. CDR1 is MNHEY and CDR2 is SMNVEV in the germline V gene (reference sequence). CDR3 sequence: CASSWGAGELFF. CDR3 DNA: TGTGCCAGCAGTTGGGGGGCCGGGGAGCTGTTTTTT.

V and J are TRBV4-1 and TRBJ1-5; D ambiguous. CDR3 length: 15 residues. V was shortened by 4 bases and J by 1 base, with 11 bases between the two germline ends. Germline V gene lookup returns CDR1 MGHRA and CDR2 YSYEKL. The CDR3 DNA sequence: TGCGCCAGCAGCCTACTACTTGGCAGCAATCAGCCCCAGCATTTT. This encodes CASSLLLGSNQPQHF.

This chain links TRBV5-4 with TRBJ2-3; D gene ambiguous. Germline V lookup: CDR1 SGHNT, CDR2 YYREEE (reference sequence). This CDR3 region has 13 residues. Trimming took 1 base from V and 1 from J, leaving 4 bases between them. In DNA form, the CDR3 reads TGTGCCAGCAGCTTGTCTGGCACAGATACGCAGTATTTT. It is translated as CASSLSGTDTQYF.

This chain links TRBV2 with TRBJ2-3; 7 nucleotides line up with TRBD1. Per the germline V gene, CDR1 is SNHLY and CDR2 is FYNNEI. The CDR3 covers 16 residues. Unmatched junction bases numbered 17, after V lost 10 bases and J lost 4 bases. This CDR3 is CATPGLRGQGADTQYF. Here the CDR3 DNA reads TGTGCCACCCCCGGGCTAAGGGGCCAGGGGGCAGATACGCAGTATTTT.

The chain couples TRBV13 to TRBJ2-1; 7 bases are shared with TRBD2. CDR1 and CDR2 (germline): PRHDT, FYEKMQ (reference sequence). This CDR3 has 14 amino acids. V lost 5 bases to trimming and J lost 5 bases; unmatched junction nucleotides: 6. The CDR3 coding sequence is TGTGCCAGCAGCGTGGGACTACTCGACAATGAGCAGTTCTTC. It encodes CASSVGLLDNEQFF. Full variable domain (rest looked up from reference TRBV13 and TRBJ2-1): AAGVIQSPRHLIKEKRETATLKCYPIPRHDTVYWYQQGPGQDPQFLISFYEKMQSDKGSIPDRFSAQQFSDYHSELNMSSLELGDSALYFCASSVGLLDNEQFFGPGTRLTVL.

This sequence joins TRBV10-3 and TRBJ1-2, with TRBD1 matching over 7 bases. V trimming: 5 bases; J trimming: 3 bases; junction bases outside the gene matches: 12. Germline V CDR1 and CDR2: ENHRY, SYGVKD. There are 16 residues in the CDR3. CDR3 sequence (DNA): TGTGCCATCAGTTCACCACTGACAGGGATCGACTATGGCTACACCTTC. This encodes CAISSPLTGIDYGYTF.

The chain employs TRBV7-6 and TRBJ1-5, with D hard to call. With 1 base removed from V and 4 bases from J, the gap between germline ends came to 8 bases. The CDR3 loop spans 14 amino acids. CDR1 and CDR2 (germline): SGHVS, FNYEAQ. CDR3 DNA sequence: TGTGCCAGCAGCTTAGACAGAACAAATCAGCCCCAGCATTTT. Amino acid sequence: CASSLDRTNQPQHF. Full variable domain (missing parts from reference TRBV7-6 and TRBJ1-5): GAGVSQSPRYKVTKRGQDVALRCDPISGHVSLYWYRQALGQGPEFLTYFNYEAQQDKSGLPNDRFSAERPEGSISTLTIQRTEQRDSAMYRCASSLDRTNQPQHFGDGTRLSIL.